The 30 T cell receptor beta chains below were found in one sample sequenced in a study of control samples from healthy donors and cancer patients. Generated by immunoSEQ multiplex PCR, the TCRdb table keeps only in-frame clones and is missing some. In the table there are some 150,000 clones, around 94% of which are singletons. Input material: PBMCs. These receptors all come from a man aged 55 to 69 with colorectal cancer.

This clone was seen a single time. This chain joins TRBV6-6 and TRBJ1-2; TRBD1 aligns across 7 bases. The ends lost 6 bases at V and 5 bases at J; junction bases unmatched: 3. CDR3 length: 12 residues. Germline CDR1 and CDR2: MNHNY and SVGAGI (reference sequence). The CDR3 sequence is CASRGTEYGYTF. The DNA of the CDR3 is TGTGCCAGCAGAGGGACAGAATATGGCTACACCTTC.

This chain uses TRBV5-1 with TRBJ1-1; 10 positions agree with TRBD1. V dropped 2 bases and J dropped 0; count of bases not matched to a gene: 7. This CDR3 has 17 amino acids. Per the germline V gene, CDR1 is SGHRS and CDR2 is YFSETQ. The DNA of the CDR3 is TGCGCCAGCAGCTTCCGGACAGGGGGTTACATGAACACTGAAGCTTTCTTT. The encoded protein is CASSFRTGGYMNTEAFF.

The J gene is TRBJ1-1, the V gene TRBV19; D call uncertain. CDR3 length: 13 residues. Germline V gene lookup returns CDR1 LNHDA and CDR2 SQIVND (reference sequence). The V and J ends lost 5 bases and 8 bases respectively, with 15 bases between them. CDR3 in amino acids: CASSPVIPPEAFF. For the CDR3, the DNA is TGTGCCAGTAGTCCTGTTATCCCTCCCGAAGCTTTCTTT.

The rearrangement joins TRBV30 to TRBJ2-4, with D perhaps TRBD1 (5 bases). CDR1 and CDR2 from the germline V gene are GTSNPN and SVGIG (reference sequence). This CDR3 region has 15 residues. Trimming removed 6 bases from V and 0 bases from J, with 15 bases in between. CDR3 region: CACTKTELAKNIQYF. CDR3 coding DNA: TGTGCCTGTACGAAGACAGAGCTAGCCAAAAACATTCAGTACTTC. Full variable domain (outside the CDR3, taken from reference TRBV30 and TRBJ2-4): SQTIHQWPATLVQPVGSPLSLECTVEGTSNPNLYWYRQAAGRGLQLLFYSVGIGQISSEVPQNLSASRPQDRQFILSSKKLLLSDSGFYLCACTKTELAKNIQYFGAGTRLSVL.

This chain connects TRBV30 to TRBJ2-7, with D tentatively TRBD1 (6 bases). The V gene's germline CDR1 is GTSNPN and CDR2 SVGIG (reference sequence). With 6 bases removed from V and 6 bases from J, the gap between germline ends came to 18 bases. This CDR3 is 13 amino acids long. The CDR3 protein is CACPLRGGSEQYF. The CDR3 bases are TGTGCCTGCCCTCTGCGAGGGGGAAGCGAGCAGTACTTC. The entire variable domain, with the rest obtained from reference TRBV30 and TRBJ2-7, is as follows: SQTIHQWPATLVQPVGSPLSLECTVEGTSNPNLYWYRQAAGRGLQLLFYSVGIGQISSEVPQNLSASRPQDRQFILSSKKLLLSDSGFYLCACPLRGGSEQYFGPGTRLTVT.

This sequence joins TRBV6-5 and TRBJ2-7, with a possible D match to TRBD2 (6 bases). The CDR3 consists of 14 residues. The germline gives CDR1 MNHEY, CDR2 SVGAGI. Trimming stripped 2 bases from V and 2 bases from J, with 10 bases between. CDR3 loop: CASSYSGSAYEQYF. CDR3 DNA: TGTGCCAGCAGTTACAGCGGGTCGGCCTACGAGCAGTACTTC.

J is TRBJ2-7 and V is TRBV4-3; tentatively, D is TRBD2 (6 bases). The germline V and J ends were trimmed by 0 bases and 3 bases, with 9 bases remaining between them. The germline V gene has CDR1 LGHNA and CDR2 YSLEER. The CDR3 contains 14 residues. The CDR3 spells CASSQELEGYEQYF. CDR3 sequence (DNA): TGCGCCAGCAGCCAAGAATTGGAGGGCTACGAGCAGTACTTC.

The chain has TRBV10-1 and TRBJ2-5; D is unclear. The CDR3 totals 13 residues. Per germline, CDR1 WNHNN and CDR2 SYGVQD (reference sequence). Trimming stripped 5 bases from V and 5 bases from J, with 12 bases between. The CDR3 protein is CASSKDFLETQYF. The CDR3 DNA sequence: TGCGCCAGCAGTAAGGATTTTTTGGAGACCCAGTACTTC.

The rearrangement joins TRBV6-2 or TRBV6-3 to TRBJ2-5, with TRBD2 identical over 8 bases. The germline V gene encodes CDR1 MNHEY and CDR2 SVGEGT. V gave up 4 bases and J gave up 9 bases; unmatched junction bases: 13. The CDR3 is 15 residues long. Here the CDR3 reads CASSSPLAGSRAQYF. CDR3 bases: TGTGCCAGCAGTTCACCGTTAGCGGGGTCAAGGGCCCAGTACTTC.

This clone was seen once. J is TRBJ1-3 and V is TRBV30; 8 bases map to TRBD1. Germline CDR1 is GTSNPN and CDR2 is SVGIG (reference sequence). The ends lost 5 bases at V and 2 bases at J; junction bases unmatched: 2. This CDR3 is 13 amino acids long. The CDR3 DNA sequence: TGTGCCTGGGCGACAGGGGCTGGAAACACCATATATTTT. This codes for CAWATGAGNTIYF.

The rearrangement uses TRBV5-1 and TRBJ2-7; D possibly matches TRBD1 or TRBD2 (5 bases each). V was pared by 0 bases and J by 4 bases, with 11 bases between. The CDR3 totals 14 residues. Germline V lookup: CDR1 SGHRS, CDR2 YFSETQ. CDR3 residues: CASSLGDGNYEQYF. CDR3 sequence (DNA): TGCGCCAGCAGCTTGGGGGACGGCAATTACGAGCAGTACTTC.

The chain links TRBV6-1 to TRBJ1-1, with D unresolved. Trimming stripped 3 bases from V and 2 bases from J, with 13 bases between. There are 15 residues in the CDR3. Germline V gene sequence: CDR1 MNHNS, CDR2 SASEGT. CDR3 in DNA: TGTGCCAGCAGTGACAGGAGAGGGATAAACACTGAAGCTTTCTTT. It yields the protein CASSDRRGINTEAFF.

J is TRBJ1-2 and V is TRBV7-9; no firm D call. Germline CDR1 SEHNR, CDR2 FQNEAQ (reference sequence). This CDR3 region has 14 residues. V was clipped by 2 bases and J by 5 bases, with 12 bases between them. The CDR3 nucleotides read TGTGCCAGCAGCTTATCAGGCCGGAGTTATGGCTACACCTTC. The encoded protein is CASSLSGRSYGYTF.

In regard to this clone: One end of the junction is discordant with germline, which a read error may explain. The chain employs TRBV19 and TRBJ1-5; D gene ambiguous. CDR1 and CDR2 from the germline V gene are LNHDA and SQIVND (reference sequence). The CDR3 is 11 amino acids. The DNA of the CDR3 is TGTGCCAGTAGCATGTCAGGAGGTCACCTTTTT. This encodes CASSMSGGHLF.

The gene calls are TRBV5-1 and TRBJ2-7, with a weak D call TRBD1 (5 bases). Trimming removed 5 bases at V and 2 bases at J, with 11 bases between. CDR3 length: 13 amino acids. Germline assignment: CDR1 SGHRS and CDR2 YFSETQ. The CDR3 sequence is CASSPGRAYEQYF. The CDR3 nucleotides are TGCGCCAGCAGTCCCGGCAGGGCCTACGAGCAGTACTTC.

V and J are TRBV5-6 and TRBJ2-3; D is ambiguous. Germline CDR1 is SGHDT and CDR2 is YYEEEE. The V end lost 0 bases, the J end lost 2 bases, and 7 bases lay between the germline ends. CDR3 length: 14 amino acids. The CDR3 reads CASSLGGPTDTQYF. As DNA, the CDR3 is TGTGCCAGCAGCTTGGGGGGTCCCACAGATACGCAGTATTTT.

This clone was seen once. The V gene is TRBV5-1, the J gene TRBJ2-2; D might be TRBD2 (6 bases). The germline V and J ends were trimmed by 4 bases and 2 bases, with 12 bases remaining between them. Germline V gene lookup returns CDR1 SGHRS and CDR2 YFSETQ. This CDR3 is built from 15 residues. In DNA, the CDR3 is TGCGCCAGCAGCCCGGGACTCCGTAACACCGGGGAGCTGTTTTTT. This sequence encodes CASSPGLRNTGELFF. Filled out from reference TRBV5-1 and TRBJ2-2, the complete variable domain reads KAGVTQTPRYLIKTRGQQVTLSCSPISGHRSVSWYQQTPGQGLQFLFEYFSETQRNKGNFPGRFSGRQFSNSRSEMNVSTLELGDSALYLCASSPGLRNTGELFFGEGSRLTVL.

This clone has only one observation. This chain connects TRBV5-4 to TRBJ2-7; maybe TRBD1 (7 bases). This CDR3 is built from 16 residues. V was clipped by 0 bases and J by 7 bases, with 20 bases between them. CDR1 and CDR2 from the germline V gene are SGHNT and YYREEE (reference sequence). CDR3 bases: TGTGCCAGCAGCTTGGCCCGGGGCAGGGGGGCGAAGGAGCAGTACTTC. This sequence encodes CASSLARGRGAKEQYF.

Regarding this clone: This sample includes further DNA sequences coding for the same CDR3. The V call is TRBV4-3, the J call TRBJ1-1, with D unresolved. The CDR3 is 14 residues long. V was pared by 0 bases and J by 0 bases, with 5 bases between. From germline, CDR1 is LGHNA and CDR2 YSLEER. CDR3 DNA sequence: TGCGCCAGCAGCCAAGAAGCAGTGAACACTGAAGCTTTCTTT. Its protein is CASSQEAVNTEAFF.

CDR3 loop: CAWSPEGLADQETQYF. The CDR3 nucleotides are TGTGCCTGGAGTCCTGAGGGACTAGCAGACCAAGAGACCCAGTACTTC. The V and J genes are TRBV30 and TRBJ2-5; 9 nucleotides agree with TRBD2. CDR3 length: 16 residues. J lost 0 bases, V lost 2 bases, and 7 bases had no gene match. Germline assignment: CDR1 GTSNPN and CDR2 SVGIG (reference sequence).

The rearrangement joins TRBV7-2 to TRBJ1-2; D is ambiguous. Trimming left V 1 base short and J 4 bases short, with 10 bases between. Germline lookup yields CDR1 SGHTA and CDR2 FQGNSA. The CDR3 sequence is 14 residues long. The CDR3 nucleotides read TGTGCCAGCAGCTTAGACCATAACTCCTATGGCTACACCTTC. Encoded protein: CASSLDHNSYGYTF.

The chain is built from TRBV7-2 and TRBJ2-5, with a possible D match to TRBD2 (5 bases). Looked up from germline, CDR1 is SGHTA and CDR2 is FQGNSA. V gave up 2 bases and J gave up 5 bases, with 15 bases separating them. The CDR3 covers 15 residues. The CDR3 DNA follows: TGTGCCAGCAGCTTAAGAGGCAGCGGTTCGGAGACCCAGTACTTC. This sequence encodes CASSLRGSGSETQYF.

The J gene is TRBJ2-1, the V gene TRBV9, with D perhaps TRBD2 (6 bases). This CDR3 is 15 amino acids long. V was trimmed by 0 bases and J by 3 bases, leaving 10 bases between them. Germline values: CDR1 SGDLS, CDR2 YYNGEE. The CDR3 DNA reads TGTGCCAGCAGCGTAGCGGGGGTCGGCTACAATGAGCAGTTCTTC. The encoded protein is CASSVAGVGYNEQFF.

V usage is TRBV30 and J usage is TRBJ1-1; a possible D gene is TRBD1 (5 bases). This CDR3 has 12 amino acids. Trimming removed 2 bases at V and 4 bases at J, with 8 bases between. The germline gives CDR1 GTSNPN, CDR2 SVGIG (reference sequence). Here the CDR3 DNA reads TGTGCCTGGAGTAGGGACGGCACTGAAGCTTTCTTT. It translates to CAWSRDGTEAFF.

This rearrangement joins TRBV18 to TRBJ2-7, with D possibly being TRBD1 (5 bases). The germline V gene has CDR1 KGHSH and CDR2 LQKENI. The V and J ends lost 4 bases and 3 bases respectively, with 16 bases between them. The CDR3 totals 15 residues. In nucleotides, the CDR3 is TGTGCCAGCTCACGTGGACCCGGACAAGGCTACGAGCAGTACTTC. Its translation: CASSRGPGQGYEQYF.

The rearrangement links TRBV5-1 to TRBJ2-5, with 8 nucleotides matching TRBD1. The CDR3 extends over 16 amino acids. V was pared by 2 bases and J by 2 bases, with 8 bases of the junction left unmatched. The V gene's germline CDR1 is SGHRS and CDR2 YFSETQ. CDR3 sequence: CASSFNGQGVQETQYF. The CDR3 DNA follows: TGCGCCAGCAGCTTTAATGGACAGGGCGTTCAAGAGACCCAGTACTTC.

The chain employs TRBV18 and TRBJ1-1; D call uncertain. Between the trimmed V and J ends, which lost 8 bases and 1 base, there was a span of 14 bases. CDR3 length: 14 amino acids. The germline CDR1 and CDR2 sequences are KGHSH and LQKENI. CDR3 residues: CASLGRDPNTEAFF. CDR3 nucleotides: TGTGCCAGCCTAGGCCGGGATCCGAACACTGAAGCTTTCTTT.

The V gene is TRBV18, the J gene TRBJ2-7; no clear D. The CDR3 sequence is 11 residues long. The germline V gene has CDR1 KGHSH and CDR2 LQKENI. The V end lost 2 bases, the J end lost 5 bases, and 4 bases lay between the germline ends. The CDR3 nucleotides are TGTGCCAGCTCACCAGAGGACGAGCAGTACTTC. The encoded protein is CASSPEDEQYF.

The rearrangement uses TRBV15 and TRBJ2-7; tentative D call: TRBD1 (5 bases). The CDR3 sequence is 16 residues long. Trimming removed 3 bases at V and 4 bases at J, with 19 bases between. CDR1 LNHNV and CDR2 YYDKDF come from the germline V gene (reference sequence). The chain's CDR3 is CATSSLERDRPYEQYF. The CDR3 DNA reads as TGTGCCACCAGCAGCCTAGAGAGAGACAGACCGTACGAGCAGTACTTC. The full variable domain, its missing parts supplied by reference TRBV15 and TRBJ2-7, is DAMVIQNPRYQVTQFGKPVTLSCSQTLNHNVMYWYQQKSSQAPKLLFHYYDKDFNNEADTPDNFQSRRPNTSFCFLDIRSPGLGDTAMYLCATSSLERDRPYEQYFGPGTRLTVT.

V usage is TRBV18 and J usage is TRBJ1-2; 8 bases map to TRBD1. Germline CDR1 reads KGHSH; CDR2 reads LQKENI. This CDR3 comprises 16 residues. J lost 2 bases, V lost 1 base, and 6 bases had no gene match. The CDR3 coding sequence is TGTGCCAGCTCACCACAGCCGCAGGGGGCCAACTATGGCTACACCTTC. Amino acids: CASSPQPQGANYGYTF.